This TCR beta chain comes out of a study of cytomegalovirus exposure and HLA in healthy donors. Looking at the study overall: A later analysis reported the same platform for the 120 validation repertoires and the roughly 700 first-cohort repertoires. Study results and caveats: Some TCR beta chains (roughly 150 of them) were listed as cytomegalovirus-associated. With high specificity and sensitivity, the classifier reportedly diagnosed cytomegalovirus status.

The CDR3 is made up of 15 amino acids. The V end was cut by 5 bases, the J end by 6 bases, with 17 bases between. Germline assignment: CDR1 SGHTA and CDR2 FQGNSA. Some clones are missing from TCRdb's copy, which holds only in-frame ones; the method was immunoSEQ multiplex PCR. The repertoire includes roughly 190,000 clones, roughly nine tenths of them detected once, and 6.5% to 7.5% sits in the top ten. Turning to this clone: Its antigen is as yet unknown.

An approximately 120-subject validation cohort, separate from the approximately 720-subject first cohort, supplied the donors. Sequences were obtained from PBMCs. The V and J genes are TRBV7-2 and TRBJ1-5; perhaps TRBD1 as D (5 bases). This clonotype was obtained from a man aged 25-45 years in good health and CMV-seropositive. The CDR3 DNA is TGTGCCAGCAGCGCGCGGACCCTGGGGGGTCAGCCCCAGCATTTT. It is translated as CASSARTLGGQPQHF.